This T cell receptor (beta chain) was profiled in a study of cytomegalovirus exposure and HLA in healthy donors. The PCR had 60 Vbeta and 13 Jbeta primers. Only in-frame clones appear in the TCRdb table, and some are missing; sequencing was by immunoSEQ multiplex PCR. The sample has 110,000 to 150,000 clones; around four fifths are singletons. The sample holds a few counts of this clone. What was sequenced was PBMCs. This TCR was recovered from a woman aged 40 to 49 in good health and CMV-seronegative.

CDR3 nucleotide sequence: TGTGCCAGCAGCTTGAGGCGGGGCCTCTCCTACGAGCAGTACTTC. Amino acids: CASSLRRGLSYEQYF. The rearrangement uses TRBV7-2 and TRBJ2-7; D is possibly TRBD2 (6 bases). Trimming took 3 bases from V and 0 from J, leaving 12 bases between them. The CDR3 totals 15 residues. Germline CDR1 and CDR2: SGHTA and FQGNSA.